The entry below gives a single TCR beta chain sequence along with its context. The antigen remains unidentified. The sample is drawn from a study of CD8 T cells in ankylosing spondylitis. Notes on the study in general: As for the disease-linked clones, they showed a CD8+ phenotype and occurred at relatively low frequencies in peripheral blood. The study looked at matched synovial fluid samples from ankylosing spondylitis patients. Disease-linked clones were reported to be significantly enriched there. One TCR beta motif, made up of eight highly homologous variants, appeared characteristic of ankylosing spondylitis blood.

Quantitative 5'-RACE was performed with molecular barcodes, and it yielded the TCR beta libraries. Using its own MiXCR run on the 5' RACE reads, TCRdb lists one record per CDR3 protein. This table holds 800,000 to 900,000 distinct CDR3 sequences, approximately 10% found once. Trimming at V came to 5 bases and at J to 8 bases, leaving 7 bases not matched to a gene. Germline-derived CDR1 and CDR2 are SGHTA and FQGNSA. This CDR3 comprises 13 residues. Input material: blood, either unsorted or a sorted T cell fraction (not recorded which). This TCR derives from a male donor with ankylosing spondylitis. The J gene is TRBJ1-2, the V gene TRBV7-2, with 8 bases fitting TRBD1. CDR3 sequence: CASSLQTGVGYTF. The CDR3 nucleotides are TGTGCCAGCAGCCTCCAGACAGGGGTCGGCTACACCTTC.